This T cell receptor (beta chain) was captured in a study of T cell responses to AZD1222 COVID-19 vaccine. Study-wide points: A reported finding is that nearly half of spike-specific TCRs target unmutated variant regions.

This clone was counted once. The antigen remains unidentified. The V gene lost 2 bases and the J gene lost 1 base, with 6 bases spanning the gap. This CDR3 is 13 amino acids long. Germline lookup yields CDR1 SGHDT and CDR2 YYEEEE. Using immunoSEQ multiplex PCR, the repertoire was profiled, and TCRdb retains in-frame clones only, with some absent. The profile shows roughly 100,000 clones, roughly nine tenths of them singletons. This sequence originates from an adult in good health. Sequenced here: peripheral blood, sampled on day 0 of AZD1222 vaccination. The V gene is TRBV5-6, the J gene TRBJ1-1; D ambiguous. In DNA, the CDR3 is TGTGCCAGCAGCTTTAATACGAACACTGAAGCTTTCTTT. It yields the protein CASSFNTNTEAFF.